This T cell receptor (beta chain) is from a study of cytomegalovirus exposure and HLA in healthy donors. Profiled with immunoSEQ multiplex PCR; TCRdb holds only in-frame clones, not every one. The data hold fewer than 200,000 clones, with around 84% observed a single time. The germline V gene has CDR1 SGHTA and CDR2 FQGNSA. This CDR3 spans 16 amino acids. The trim removed 5 bases at V and 6 bases at J, leaving 14 bases unmatched. A word on this clone: Its antigen is undetermined.

General study points: CMV antigen specificity of three CMV-associated chains was confirmed in vitro.

The specimen sequenced was PBMCs. This sequence was found in a man between 18 and 35 years old in good health and CMV-seropositive. The rearrangement uses TRBV7-2 and TRBJ2-7; TRBD2 matches 9 bases. CDR3 amino acids: CASSTTLAGDGGEQYF. The CDR3 coding sequence is TGTGCCAGCAGCACCACCTTAGCGGGAGACGGTGGCGAGCAGTACTTC. Using reference TRBV7-2 and TRBJ2-7 for the parts outside the CDR3, the full variable domain is GAGVSQSPSNKVTEKGKDVELRCDPISGHTALYWYRQSLGQGLEFLIYFQGNSAPDKSGLPSDRFSAERTGGSVSTLTIQRTQQEDSAVYLCASSTTLAGDGGEQYFGPGTRLTVT.